These 13 T cell receptor beta chains came from one sample sequenced in a study of blood T cell repertoires in COVID-19. TCRdb's copy holds only in-frame clones and misses some; the assay was immunoSEQ multiplex PCR. Among 150,000 to 250,000 clones, roughly 92% were seen once, and the ten largest hold approximately 0.8%. The sequenced sample consisted of peripheral blood. The receptors were gathered from a man aged 30 to 45 with COVID-19, enrolled during active disease.

The genes are TRBV7-2 and TRBJ1-2; D remains ambiguous. Trimming cost V 1 base and J 5 bases, with 11 bases left between them. This CDR3 has 14 amino acids. Germline lookup yields CDR1 SGHTA and CDR2 FQGNSA. The CDR3 loop reads CASSLGGVRYGYTF. The CDR3 DNA reads as TGTGCCAGCAGCTTAGGGGGAGTTCGGTATGGCTACACCTTC.

A word on this clone: The same CDR3 also results from other DNA sequences found in this sample. The V and J genes are TRBV29-1 and TRBJ2-1, with 9 bases lining up with TRBD2. Trimming cost V 6 bases and J 4 bases; bases outside gene matches: 7. The CDR3 is 14 amino acids. CDR1 is SQVTM, CDR2 ANQGSEA, per germline. In DNA, the CDR3 is TGCAGCGTAGCAAGACTAGCGGAGTACAATGAGCAGTTCTTC. The encoded protein is CSVARLAEYNEQFF.

The chain couples TRBV18 to TRBJ1-2; D might be TRBD1 (5 bases). This CDR3 contains 14 residues. CDR1 is KGHSH and CDR2 is LQKENI in the germline V gene. The V end was cut by 1 base, the J end by 6 bases, with 12 bases between. For the CDR3, the DNA is TGTGCCAGCTCACCACGGAACAGGAACCATGGCTACACCTTC. The encoded protein is CASSPRNRNHGYTF.

A note on this clone: Compared with germline, one end of the junction differs, possibly owing to a read error. This chain connects TRBV6-1 to TRBJ1-2; TRBD1 matches 9 bases. Germline CDR1 MNHNS, CDR2 SASEGT. The CDR3 extends over 15 amino acids. DNA for the CDR3: TGTGCCAGCACTGAAGGACAGGGGATATTTTATGGCTACACCTTC. It translates to CASTEGQGIFYGYTF.

This clone was seen just once. The V gene is TRBV6-5, the J gene TRBJ1-1; D unresolved. Germline V gene data show CDR1 as MNHEY and CDR2 as SVGAGI. V was trimmed by 7 bases and J by 1 base, leaving 13 bases between them. CDR3 size: 14 residues. CDR3 amino acids: CASTRQSTNTEAFF. In nucleotides, the CDR3 is TGTGCCAGCACCAGGCAGAGTACGAACACTGAAGCTTTCTTT.

V usage is TRBV5-1 and J usage is TRBJ1-1; tentative D call: TRBD1 (5 bases). Per germline, CDR1 SGHRS and CDR2 YFSETQ. With 4 bases removed from V and 6 bases from J, the gap between germline ends came to 19 bases. The CDR3 is 15 residues long. CDR3 amino acids: CASSVRGREGSEAFF. In nucleotides, the CDR3 is TGCGCCAGCAGCGTCCGGGGCAGGGAGGGTTCTGAAGCTTTCTTT.

This sequence joins TRBV6-5 and TRBJ1-6, with no clear D. V was clipped by 7 bases and J by 8 bases, with 12 bases between them. CDR1 is MNHEY, CDR2 SVGAGI, per germline. CDR3 length: 13 amino acids. The CDR3 DNA reads as TGTGCCAGCACTCCTACCGTGGATTCACCCCTCCACTTT. Protein: CASTPTVDSPLHF.

V and J are TRBV5-4 and TRBJ1-1; 8 nucleotides line up with TRBD1. V gave up 4 bases and J gave up 1 base; unmatched junction bases: 3. Germline V lookup: CDR1 SGHNT, CDR2 YYREEE (reference sequence). This CDR3 is 14 amino acids long. This CDR3 is CASSRDRQNTEAFF. CDR3 coding DNA: TGTGCCAGCAGCCGGGACAGGCAGAACACTGAAGCTTTCTTT.

This clone was detected once. This chain uses TRBV5-1 with TRBJ2-7, with 7 bases matching TRBD2. V dropped 5 bases and J dropped 5; count of bases not matched to a gene: 7. CDR1 and CDR2 from the germline V gene are SGHRS and YFSETQ. The length of the CDR3 is 13 residues. CDR3 residues: CASSFGGTDEQYF. The CDR3 DNA follows: TGCGCCAGCAGTTTCGGGGGGACGGACGAGCAGTACTTC.

This sequence joins TRBV5-6 and TRBJ1-5, with unresolved D. Germline V CDR1 and CDR2: SGHDT, YYEEEE. The length of the CDR3 is 12 residues. Deletions cut 2 bases from V and 7 bases from J, with 7 bases between. CDR3 protein: CASSFLRQPQHF. DNA of the CDR3: TGTGCCAGCAGCTTTTTGAGGCAGCCCCAGCATTTT.

The V and J genes are TRBV2 and TRBJ1-4; the match to TRBD1 covers 8 bases. J was trimmed by 8 bases and V by 6 bases; bases with no gene match: 8. The CDR3 length is 14 residues. Germline loops: CDR1 SNHLY, CDR2 FYNNEI. For the CDR3, the DNA is TGTGCCAGCAGGGACAGGGTGAGAGGGGAAAAACTGTTTTTT. This translates into CASRDRVRGEKLFF.

This chain joins TRBV13 and TRBJ1-1; 8 bases fit TRBD1. CDR1 and CDR2 (germline): PRHDT, FYEKMQ (reference sequence). V was clipped by 4 bases and J by 11 bases; unmatched bases: 9. The CDR3 loop spans 13 amino acids. CDR3 nucleotide sequence: TGTGCCAGCAGCTCGAGACAGGGGAGGAGTGCTTTCTTT. Its translation is CASSSRQGRSAFF.

The V gene is TRBV19, the J gene TRBJ1-1, with 10 bases that match TRBD1. The CDR3 is 16 residues long. V was clipped by 10 bases and J by 6 bases; unmatched bases: 17. The germline V gene has CDR1 LNHDA and CDR2 SQIVND (reference sequence). The CDR3 region is CATAGTGASLRAEAFF. The CDR3 nucleotides are TGTGCCACAGCCGGGACAGGGGCCTCTTTGAGAGCTGAAGCTTTCTTT.